Following are 4 T cell receptor beta chains from one sample sequenced in a study of T cell responses to AZD1222 COVID-19 vaccine. The table came from immunoSEQ multiplex PCR; TCRdb's copy has only in-frame clones and leaves some out. The data contain about 140,000 clones, approximately 95% of them singletons. The input for sequencing was peripheral blood, taken on day 0 of MenACWY control vaccination. Every receptor here comes from an adult in good health.

This chain links TRBV11-1 with TRBJ2-1, with D perhaps matching TRBD1 (5 bases). CDR3 size: 13 residues. Germline assignment: CDR1 SGHAT and CDR2 FQDESV (reference sequence). V lost 5 bases to trimming and J lost 9 bases, with 14 bases between them. The CDR3 region is CASSLQGKGEQFF. The CDR3, as DNA: TGTGCCAGCAGCCTCCAGGGTAAAGGTGAGCAGTTCTTC.

This clone was seen a single time. The V gene is TRBV24-1, the J gene TRBJ1-2; D is undetermined. The germline V gene has CDR1 KGHDR and CDR2 SFDVKD. Trimming left V 4 bases short and J 8 bases short, with 25 bases between. CDR3 length: 17 amino acids. CDR3 in DNA: TGTGCCACCAGTGACCTATACGCAGACTCCTACGGGAGAGGCTACACCTTC. Translated: CATSDLYADSYGRGYTF.

The rearrangement uses TRBV12-2 and TRBJ1-2. TRBV12-2 has pseudogene status. The CDR3 has 9 amino acids. The CDR3 DNA sequence: TGTGCAAGTCGTTTGGGCTACACCTTC. Protein product: CASRLGYTF.

The V call is TRBV2, the J call TRBJ2-3; 8 bases agree with TRBD1. The CDR3 consists of 14 residues. V lost 5 bases to trimming and J lost 3 bases; unmatched junction nucleotides: 4. The germline V gene encodes CDR1 SNHLY and CDR2 FYNNEI. Written as DNA, the CDR3 is TGTGCCAGCAGTCCGGACAGGGCAACAGATACGCAGTATTTT. It translates to CASSPDRATDTQYF.